The T cell receptor beta chain described here comes from a study of blood T cells in healthy people across ages. Study-level results: Using unsorted PBMCs precluded a conclusive naive versus antigen-experienced comparison.

A remark on this clonotype: What it recognizes is unknown.

Then a second PCR, running roughly 6 to 12 cycles, was carried out with a sample-barcoded 5' primer and a J-beta primer mix. With 12 random nucleotides, a template-switch adaptor tagged each individual cDNA molecule. TCRdb redid the calling of the 5' RACE reads with MiXCR, one entry per CDR3 protein. The sample includes about 640,000 distinct CDR3 sequences, around 54% of them seen just once. Isolation recovered at least 6.5 million PBMCs from every sample. The receptor was derived from a man in his 60s in good health. Sequenced input: blood.

In DNA, the CDR3 is TGTGCCAGCGGAACCAGACAGCAAGAGACCCAGTACTTC. This codes for CASGTRQQETQYF. The chain uses TRBV28 and TRBJ2-5; a possible D gene is TRBD1 (5 bases). The CDR3 length is 13 residues. The germline gives CDR1 MDHEN, CDR2 SYDVKM. Trimming pared 8 bases from V and 2 bases from J, leaving 12 bases between.